The 6 T cell receptor beta chains below come from one sample, sequenced in a study of OX40 agonist ivuxolimab in advanced cancers. Generated by immunoSEQ multiplex PCR, the TCRdb table keeps only in-frame clones and is missing some. This sample has 70,000 to 85,000 clones, with 65% to 90% found just once. The source was CD4+ or CD8+ T cells sorted from blood, collected in a trial of the OX40 agonist ivuxolimab. The source of these receptors is an adult with an advanced solid tumor such as melanoma, head and neck, liver or kidney cancer.

In the case of this clone: The identical CDR3 is also encoded by other nucleotide sequences in the sample. This sequence joins TRBV10-3 and TRBJ2-2; 9 bases are shared with TRBD1. CDR3 length equals 15 residues. Germline V gene lookup returns CDR1 ENHRY and CDR2 SYGVKD. Trimming at V came to 4 bases and at J to 1 base, leaving 1 base not matched to a gene. The CDR3 DNA follows: TGTGCCATCAGTGGACAGGGGGGGAACACCGGGGAGCTGTTTTTT. This translates into CAISGQGGNTGELFF.

The chain employs TRBV15 and TRBJ1-1, with a possible D match to TRBD1 (6 bases). The ends were cut back, 8 bases at V and 4 bases at J, with 20 bases in the middle. The germline V gene encodes CDR1 LNHNV and CDR2 YYDKDF (reference sequence). The CDR3 extends over 15 amino acids. The CDR3 DNA follows: TGTGCCACCTCCGGGGCCGGGGGGCGTCGCACTGAAGCTTTCTTT. Translation gives CATSGAGGRRTEAFF.

The chain combines TRBV10-2 with TRBJ1-2; D uncertain. Germline-derived CDR1 and CDR2 are WSHSY and SAAADI. There are 13 residues in the CDR3. Trimming stripped 0 bases from V and 9 bases from J, with 11 bases between. CDR3 protein: CASSESNSFSYTF. CDR3 DNA sequence: TGCGCCAGCAGTGAGTCGAACAGCTTCAGCTACACCTTC.

This clone was counted between two and nine times. V usage is TRBV5-1 and J usage is TRBJ1-4, with D perhaps TRBD1 (5 bases). V lost 4 bases and J lost 7, with 11 bases in between. Germline CDR1 and CDR2: SGHRS and YFSETQ. CDR3 length equals 13 residues. CDR3 bases: TGCGCCAGCAGCCAGGGAGTTGGTGAAAAACTGTTTTTT. Amino acids: CASSQGVGEKLFF.

J is TRBJ2-5 and V is TRBV19; 8 bases align to TRBD2. The CDR3 length is 16 residues. Germline CDR1 is LNHDA and CDR2 is SQIVND (reference sequence). V lost 6 bases and J lost 4; bases outside the gene matches: 13. The CDR3 DNA is TGTGCCAGTAGCACCCTCCAGCGGGGGTCGGGAGAGACCCAGTACTTC. Translated, it gives CASSTLQRGSGETQYF.

The gene calls are TRBV5-1 and TRBJ2-3, with no clear D. Trimming took off 4 bases at V and 2 bases at J, with 17 bases between the two ends. The germline gives CDR1 SGHRS, CDR2 YFSETQ. CDR3 size: 16 residues. CDR3 residues: CASSPNPVGNTDTQYF. DNA for the CDR3: TGCGCCAGCAGCCCCAACCCGGTGGGGAACACAGATACGCAGTATTTT.